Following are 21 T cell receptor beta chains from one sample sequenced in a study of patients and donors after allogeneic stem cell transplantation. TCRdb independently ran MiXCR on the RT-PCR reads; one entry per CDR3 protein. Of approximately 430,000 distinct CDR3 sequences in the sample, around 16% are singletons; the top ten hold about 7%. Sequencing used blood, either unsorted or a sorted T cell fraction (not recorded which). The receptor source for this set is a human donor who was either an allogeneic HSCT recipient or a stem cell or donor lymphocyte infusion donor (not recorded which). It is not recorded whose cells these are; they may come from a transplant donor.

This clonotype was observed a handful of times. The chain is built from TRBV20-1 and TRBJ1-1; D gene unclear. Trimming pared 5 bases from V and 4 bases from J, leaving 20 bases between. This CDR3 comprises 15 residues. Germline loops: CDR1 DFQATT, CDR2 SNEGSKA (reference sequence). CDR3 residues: CSAPNPVVARTEAFF. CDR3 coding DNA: TGCAGTGCTCCGAACCCGGTGGTAGCGCGCACTGAAGCTTTCTTT.

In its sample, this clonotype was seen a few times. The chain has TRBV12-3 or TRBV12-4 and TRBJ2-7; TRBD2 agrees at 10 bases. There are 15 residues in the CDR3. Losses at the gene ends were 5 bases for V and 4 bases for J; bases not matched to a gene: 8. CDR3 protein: CASSPPSGRRYEQYF. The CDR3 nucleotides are TGTGCCAGCAGTCCGCCTAGCGGGAGAAGGTACGAGCAGTACTTC.

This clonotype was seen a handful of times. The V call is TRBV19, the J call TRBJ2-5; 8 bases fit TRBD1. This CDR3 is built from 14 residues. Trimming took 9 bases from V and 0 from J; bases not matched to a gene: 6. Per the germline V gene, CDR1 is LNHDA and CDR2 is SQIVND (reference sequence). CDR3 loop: CASWAGGHQETQYF. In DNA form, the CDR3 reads TGTGCCAGCTGGGCAGGGGGCCACCAAGAGACCCAGTACTTC. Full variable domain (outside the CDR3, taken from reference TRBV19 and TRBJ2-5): DGGITQSPKYLFRKEGQNVTLSCEQNLNHDAMYWYRQDPGQGLRLIYYSQIVNDFQKGDIAEGYSVSREKKESFPLTVTSAQKNPTAFYLCASWAGGHQETQYFGPGTRLLVL.

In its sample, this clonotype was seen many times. CDR3 loop: CASSYPTSGGLNTGELFF. CDR3 in DNA: TGTGCCAGCAGTTACCCGACTAGCGGGGGGCTGAACACCGGGGAGCTGTTTTTT. The chain employs TRBV6-2 or TRBV6-3 and TRBJ2-2; TRBD2 aligns across 13 bases. The germline V gene has CDR1 MNHEY and CDR2 SVGEGT. This CDR3 is built from 18 residues. Losses at the gene ends were 2 bases for V and 1 base for J; bases not matched to a gene: 4.

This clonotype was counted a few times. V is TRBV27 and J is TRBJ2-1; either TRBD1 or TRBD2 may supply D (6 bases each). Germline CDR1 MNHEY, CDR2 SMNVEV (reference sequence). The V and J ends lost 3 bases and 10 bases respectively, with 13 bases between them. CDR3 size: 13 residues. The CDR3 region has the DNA TGTGCCAGCAGTTTTCGGGGGCGGGCGGAGCAGTTCTTC. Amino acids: CASSFRGRAEQFF.

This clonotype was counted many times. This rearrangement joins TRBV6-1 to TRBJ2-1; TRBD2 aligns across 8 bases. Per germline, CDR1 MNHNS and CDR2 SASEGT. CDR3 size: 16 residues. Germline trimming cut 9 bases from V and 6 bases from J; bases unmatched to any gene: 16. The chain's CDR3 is CASTSNPGLGSNEQFF. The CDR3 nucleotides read TGTGCCAGTACCTCAAACCCGGGACTAGGGTCCAATGAGCAGTTCTTC.

The CDR3, as DNA: TGCAGTGCGACCCCGGAGAGAACCCAGTACTTC. Translating gives CSATPERTQYF. This sequence joins TRBV20-1 and TRBJ2-5; D unclear. V was cut by 6 bases and J by 8 bases, with 13 bases left in between. Germline loops: CDR1 DFQATT, CDR2 SNEGSKA (reference sequence). The CDR3 spans 11 residues.

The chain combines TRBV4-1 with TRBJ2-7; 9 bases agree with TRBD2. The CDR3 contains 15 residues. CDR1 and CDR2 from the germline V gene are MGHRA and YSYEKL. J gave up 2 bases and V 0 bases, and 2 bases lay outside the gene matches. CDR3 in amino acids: CASSQEVAGAYEQYF. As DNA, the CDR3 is TGCGCCAGCAGCCAAGAGGTAGCGGGGGCCTACGAGCAGTACTTC.

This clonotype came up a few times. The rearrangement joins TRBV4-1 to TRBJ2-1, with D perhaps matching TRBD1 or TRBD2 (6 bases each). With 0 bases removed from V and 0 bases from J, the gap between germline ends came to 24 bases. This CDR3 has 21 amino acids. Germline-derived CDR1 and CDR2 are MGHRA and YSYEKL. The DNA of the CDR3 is TGCGCCAGCAGCCAAGATCTCATCCTTAAGTGGGGGGCCCACTCCTACAATGAGCAGTTCTTC. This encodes CASSQDLILKWGAHSYNEQFF.

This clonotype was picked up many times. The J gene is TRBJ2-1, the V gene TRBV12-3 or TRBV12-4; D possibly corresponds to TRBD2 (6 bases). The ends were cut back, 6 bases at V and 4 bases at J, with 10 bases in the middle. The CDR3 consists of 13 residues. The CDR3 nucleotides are TGTGCCAGCAGCTCCGGGGGATACAATGAGCAGTTCTTC. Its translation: CASSSGGYNEQFF.

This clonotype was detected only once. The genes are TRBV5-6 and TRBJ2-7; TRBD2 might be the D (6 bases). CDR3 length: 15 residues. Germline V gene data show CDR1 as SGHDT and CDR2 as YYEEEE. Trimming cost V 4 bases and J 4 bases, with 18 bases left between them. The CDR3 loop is CASSPGDHIWYEQYF. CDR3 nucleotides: TGTGCCAGCAGCCCGGGGGACCATATATGGTACGAGCAGTACTTC. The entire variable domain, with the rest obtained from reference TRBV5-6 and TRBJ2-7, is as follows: DAGVTQSPTHLIKTRGQQVTLRCSPKSGHDTVSWYQQALGQGPQFIFQYYEEEERQRGNFPDRFSGHQFPNYSSELNVNALLLGDSALYLCASSPGDHIWYEQYFGPGTRLTVT.

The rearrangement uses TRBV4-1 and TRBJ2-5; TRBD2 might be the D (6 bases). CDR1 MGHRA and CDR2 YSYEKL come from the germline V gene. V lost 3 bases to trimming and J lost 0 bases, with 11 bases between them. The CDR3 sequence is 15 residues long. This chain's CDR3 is CASSQWGGNQETQYF. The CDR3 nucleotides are TGCGCCAGCAGCCAGTGGGGAGGTAACCAAGAGACCCAGTACTTC.

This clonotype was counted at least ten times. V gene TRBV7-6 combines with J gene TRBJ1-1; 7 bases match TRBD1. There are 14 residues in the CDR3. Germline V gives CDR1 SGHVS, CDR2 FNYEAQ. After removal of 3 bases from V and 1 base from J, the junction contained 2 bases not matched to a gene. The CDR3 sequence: CASSLSGGNTEAFF. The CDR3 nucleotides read TGTGCCAGCAGCTTGTCAGGGGGGAACACTGAAGCTTTCTTT.

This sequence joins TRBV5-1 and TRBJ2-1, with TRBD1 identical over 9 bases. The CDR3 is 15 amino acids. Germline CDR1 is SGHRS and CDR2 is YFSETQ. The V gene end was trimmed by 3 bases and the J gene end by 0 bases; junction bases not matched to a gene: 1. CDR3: CASSWTGDSYNEQFF. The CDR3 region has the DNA TGCGCCAGCAGCTGGACAGGGGACTCCTACAATGAGCAGTTCTTC.

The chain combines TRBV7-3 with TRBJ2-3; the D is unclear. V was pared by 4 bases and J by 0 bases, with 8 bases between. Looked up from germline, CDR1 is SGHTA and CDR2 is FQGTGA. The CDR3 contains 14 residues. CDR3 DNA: TGTGCCAGCAGCTCCCGCCGGAGCACAGATACGCAGTATTTT. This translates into CASSSRRSTDTQYF.

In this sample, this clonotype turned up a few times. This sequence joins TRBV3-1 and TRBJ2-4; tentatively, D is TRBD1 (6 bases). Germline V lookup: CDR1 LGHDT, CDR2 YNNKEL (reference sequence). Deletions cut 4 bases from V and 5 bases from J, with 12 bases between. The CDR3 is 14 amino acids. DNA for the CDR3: TGTGCCAGCAGCCTCACCCCAGGGGAAAACATTCAGTACTTC. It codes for CASSLTPGENIQYF.

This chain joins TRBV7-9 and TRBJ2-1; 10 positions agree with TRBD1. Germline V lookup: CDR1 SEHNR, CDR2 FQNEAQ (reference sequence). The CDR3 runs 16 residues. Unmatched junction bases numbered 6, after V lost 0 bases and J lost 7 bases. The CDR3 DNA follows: TGTGCCAGCAGCTTAGCCGGACAGGGGGGGAGAAATGAGCAGTTCTTC. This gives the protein CASSLAGQGGRNEQFF.

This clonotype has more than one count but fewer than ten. CDR3 coding DNA: TGTGCCAGCAGTATCGGACAGGGATCCTACGAGCAGTACTTC. Protein: CASSIGQGSYEQYF. The V and J genes are TRBV27 and TRBJ2-7; 8 bases match TRBD1. This CDR3 comprises 14 residues. Losses at the gene ends were 5 bases for V and 1 base for J; bases not matched to a gene: 4. CDR1 and CDR2 from the germline V gene are MNHEY and SMNVEV (reference sequence).

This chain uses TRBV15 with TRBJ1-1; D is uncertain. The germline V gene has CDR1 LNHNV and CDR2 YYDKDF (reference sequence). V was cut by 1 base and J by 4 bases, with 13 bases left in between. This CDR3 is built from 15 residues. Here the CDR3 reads CATSRVAGIFTEAFF. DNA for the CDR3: TGTGCCACCAGCAGAGTTGCCGGGATTTTCACTGAAGCTTTCTTT.

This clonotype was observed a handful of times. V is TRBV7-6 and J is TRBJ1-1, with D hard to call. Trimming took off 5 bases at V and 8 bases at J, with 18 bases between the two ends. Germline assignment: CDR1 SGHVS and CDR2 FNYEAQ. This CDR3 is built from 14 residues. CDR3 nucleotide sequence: TGTGCCAGCAGCGTAGTGTCGGTCCCGAGCGAAGCTTTCTTT. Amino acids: CASSVVSVPSEAFF.

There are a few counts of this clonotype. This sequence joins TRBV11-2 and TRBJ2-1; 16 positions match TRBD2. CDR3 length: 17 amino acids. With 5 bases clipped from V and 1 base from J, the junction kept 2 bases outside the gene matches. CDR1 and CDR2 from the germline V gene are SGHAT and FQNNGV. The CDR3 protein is CASSRGLAGGSYNEQFF. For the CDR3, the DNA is TGTGCCAGCAGCCGGGGACTAGCGGGAGGGTCCTACAATGAGCAGTTCTTC.